These 27 T cell receptor beta chains came from one sample sequenced in a study of tumor-infiltrating lymphocytes in oesophageal squamous cell carcinoma. One entry per CDR3 protein, called by TCRdb with MiXCR from the PCR reads. The table has about 12,000 distinct CDR3 sequences, 50% to 65% seen once. The sample comprised esophageal tumor tissue. Every receptor here comes from a female donor with esophageal squamous cell carcinoma.

Details on this clonotype: The conserved phenylalanine or tryptophan is not found at the CDR3 terminus, so this likely reflects a read error. The DNA is omitted, as the CDR3 cannot be located on it reliably, and the CDR3 follows TCRdb's listing. This chain uses TRBV28 with TRBJ2-1; the table's TRBD1 call for D was not verified on the DNA. Inclusive of both ends, the CDR3 amounts to 15 amino acids. Germline CDR1 is MDHEN and CDR2 is SYDVKM. The CDR3 sequence is CASSRPGKGGYTFGS.

Comments on this clonotype: A much larger clone is a single base away; this may be a read error. This chain connects TRBV6-6 to TRBJ2-4; D is unresolved. V shed 2 bases and J shed 13 bases, with 15 bases lying between them. The CDR3 extends over 13 amino acids. Germline CDR1 reads MNHNY; CDR2 reads SVGAGI (reference sequence). The CDR3 is CASSYRVDNEQYF. For the CDR3, the DNA is TGTGCCAGCAGTTACAGGGTCGACAATGAGCAGTACTTC.

This clonotype was seen more than once but under ten times. V is TRBV7-2 and J is TRBJ2-5; TRBD2 matches at 13 bases. This CDR3 is 16 amino acids long. The V gene end was trimmed by 4 bases and the J gene end by 5 bases; junction bases not matched to a gene: 7. Per the germline V gene, CDR1 is SGHTA and CDR2 is FQGNSA. The CDR3 sequence: CASSSRLAGGHETQYF. In DNA, the CDR3 is TGTGCCAGCAGCTCTCGACTAGCGGGAGGTCACGAGACCCAGTACTTC.

This clonotype was seen at least ten times. This chain connects TRBV7-9 to TRBJ2-7; D possibly corresponds to TRBD1 (5 bases). Germline V lookup: CDR1 SEHNR, CDR2 FQNEAQ (reference sequence). The CDR3 loop spans 12 amino acids. V lost 6 bases to trimming and J lost 6 bases, with 12 bases between them. This chain's CDR3 is CASSLRGAEQYF. CDR3 DNA sequence: TGTGCCAGCAGTCTTAGGGGTGCCGAGCAGTACTTC.

With respect to this clonotype: This is likely a read error, given that the CDR3 carries no conserved phenylalanine or tryptophan at its end. It is unclear where the CDR3 begins or ends on the DNA, so no DNA is shown, and the CDR3 is as TCRdb lists it. The CDR3 region is CASSLRGGR. The J gene is TRBJ2-5, the V gene TRBV7-2; the table gives TRBD2 as D, unverified against the DNA. The CDR3 length equals 9 residues, ends included. Germline assignment: CDR1 SGHTA and CDR2 FQGNSA.

This clonotype occurred once. The rearrangement links TRBV28 to TRBJ2-1, with 14 bases fitting TRBD2. Germline V gene sequence: CDR1 MDHEN, CDR2 SYDVKM. The ends lost 6 bases at V and 6 bases at J; junction bases unmatched: 4. CDR3 size: 15 residues. DNA of the CDR3: TGTGCCAGCAGCCGACTAGCGGGAGGGCTCAATGAGCAGTTCTTC. Protein sequence: CASSRLAGGLNEQFF.

The chain links TRBV7-6 to TRBJ2-3; D could derive from TRBD1 or TRBD2 (5 bases each). Gene TRBJ2-7 matches the end of the DNA better, so the J call may be wrong. CDR3 length: 11 amino acids. Per germline, CDR1 SGHVS and CDR2 FNYEAQ. The CDR3 loop is CASSYGGEQYF. The CDR3 DNA reads as TGTGCCAGCAGCTATGGGGGCGAGCAGTACTTC.

There are a few counts of this clonotype. At one boundary the junction diverges from the germline segment, which might be a read error. This sequence joins TRBV7-7 and TRBJ2-7; TRBD1 matches 7 bases. This CDR3 spans 14 amino acids. Germline CDR1 reads SSHAT; CDR2 reads FNYEAQ (reference sequence). As DNA, the CDR3 is TGTGCTAGCAGCTTGGGGCAGGGGGACTACGAGCAGTACTTC. Protein sequence: CASSLGQGDYEQYF.

V and J are TRBV28 and TRBJ2-5, with 9 bases matching TRBD1. TRBJ2-7 matches the DNA end more closely, so the J call is doubtful. The CDR3 is 14 amino acids. CDR1 is MDHEN and CDR2 is SYDVKM in the germline V gene. CDR3 region: CASTDGTGKNEQYF. In nucleotides, the CDR3 is TGTGCCAGCACCGACGGGACAGGGAAGAACGAGCAGTACTTC.

The chain carries TRBV7-6 and TRBJ2-3, with D perhaps matching TRBD2 (6 bases). There are 14 residues in the CDR3. Germline loops: CDR1 SGHVS, CDR2 FNYEAQ. The ends were cut back, 0 bases at V and 2 bases at J, with 6 bases in the middle. The CDR3 is CASSLAGLTDTQYF. In DNA form, the CDR3 reads TGTGCCAGCAGCTTAGCGGGACTCACAGATACGCAGTATTTT.

The chain joins TRBV6-5 to TRBJ2-1, with TRBD2 matching over 8 bases. Unmatched junction bases numbered 8, after V lost 5 bases and J lost 2 bases. Germline V gene sequence: CDR1 MNHEY, CDR2 SVGAGI. CDR3 size: 16 residues. CDR3 in DNA: TGTGCCAGCAGTGGTCCCGGACTAGCAGCCTACAATGAGCAGTTCTTC. Translation gives CASSGPGLAAYNEQFF.

This clonotype is large in the sample. The rearrangement links TRBV6-1 to TRBJ2-7, with 11 bases identical to TRBD2. The CDR3 is 16 residues long. The germline gives CDR1 MNHNS, CDR2 SASEGT. J was trimmed by 3 bases and V by 6 bases; bases with no gene match: 10. The CDR3 DNA sequence: TGTGCCAGCAGGGCGCGAGCGACTAGCGGGATCTACGAGCAGTACTTC. Amino acids: CASRARATSGIYEQYF.

The V gene is TRBV7-6, the J gene TRBJ2-5; 8 bases are shared with TRBD1. Judging by the DNA end, TRBJ2-7 fits better; the J call may be wrong. Germline assignment: CDR1 SGHVS and CDR2 FNYEAQ. CDR3 length equals 14 residues. CDR3 DNA sequence: TGTGCCAGCAGCTTGCCCGGACAGGGTCACGAGCAGTACTTC. Encoded protein: CASSLPGQGHEQYF.

This rearrangement joins TRBV7-6 to TRBJ1-1, with 8 bases identical to TRBD1. Trimming cost V 5 bases and J 0 bases; bases outside gene matches: 2. Germline CDR1 and CDR2: SGHVS and FNYEAQ. There are 14 residues in the CDR3. The CDR3 protein is CASSQDRVNTEAFF. The CDR3 DNA sequence: TGTGCCAGCAGCCAGGACAGGGTGAACACTGAAGCTTTCTTT.

The chain uses TRBV7-4 and TRBJ2-4; perhaps TRBD2 as D (7 bases). Germline V lookup: CDR1 SGHVT, CDR2 SQSDAQ. This CDR3 is 17 amino acids long. Trimming pared 5 bases from V and 3 bases from J, leaving 20 bases between. This CDR3 is CASSLSEWGGGKNIQYF. The DNA for the CDR3 is TGTGCCAGCAGCCTTTCCGAGTGGGGGGGCGGCAAAAACATTCAGTACTTC. Full variable domain (rest looked up from reference TRBV7-4 and TRBJ2-4): GAGVSQSPRYKVAKRGRDVALRCDSISGHVTLYWYRQTLGQGSEVLTYSQSDAQRDKSGRPSGRFSAERPERSVSTLKIQRTEQGDSAVYLCASSLSEWGGGKNIQYFGAGTRLSVL.

This clonotype was seen more than once but under ten times. It is likely a read error, because the conserved phenylalanine at the end of the CDR3 is missing. The limits of the CDR3 on the DNA are not certain, so only TCRdb's listed CDR3 is given. The chain is built from TRBV6-1 and TRBJ2-1; the DNA was not compared with TRBD2, the D call given in the table. The CDR3 region is 17 residues in length, termini included. Germline loops: CDR1 MNHNS, CDR2 SASEGT. The CDR3 sequence is CASSRQGMGLDGYTFGS.

This clonotype was counted only a few times. This sequence joins TRBV7-8 and TRBJ2-5; D is possibly TRBD2 (6 bases). The CDR3 consists of 15 residues. V lost 4 bases, J lost 0 bases, and 12 bases lay in between. The germline V gene encodes CDR1 SGHVS and CDR2 FQNEAQ. The CDR3 DNA reads as TGTGCCAGCAGCTCCGATGGAGGGGACCAAGAGACCCAGTACTTC. Translation gives CASSSDGGDQETQYF. Complete variable domain (other parts from reference TRBV7-8 and TRBJ2-5): GAGVSQSPRYKVAKRGQDVALRCDPISGHVSLFWYQQALGQGPEFLTYFQNEAQLDKSGLPSDRFFAERPEGSVSTLKIQRTQQEDSAVYLCASSSDGGDQETQYFGPGTRLLVL.

This clonotype has more than one count but fewer than ten. The conserved closing phenylalanine or tryptophan is absent in this CDR3, likely reflecting a read error. The DNA is left out, because the CDR3 cannot be placed on it with certainty; the CDR3 is given as TCRdb lists it. The V gene is TRBV19, the J gene TRBJ2-4; the table assigns TRBD1, which was not confirmed against the DNA. Germline-derived CDR1 and CDR2 are LNHDA and SQIVND (reference sequence). The CDR3 comprises 11 residues, both ends counted. The CDR3 reads CASSIIAGGMI.

Only a few counts were recorded for this clonotype. This rearrangement joins TRBV12-3 or TRBV12-4 to TRBJ2-1; D is ambiguous. V lost 7 bases, J lost 7 bases, and 8 bases lay in between. This CDR3 region has 11 residues. CDR3 amino acids: CASKTGNEQFF. DNA for the CDR3: TGTGCCAGCAAAACGGGTAATGAGCAGTTCTTC.

In the case of this clonotype: The conserved final phenylalanine or tryptophan is absent from the CDR3, which likely points to a read error. The limits of the CDR3 on the DNA are not certain, so only TCRdb's listed CDR3 is given. V is TRBV7-8 and J is TRBJ2-6; the table assigns TRBD2, which was not confirmed against the DNA. The CDR3 totals 20 residues, both ends included. Germline CDR1 is SGHVS and CDR2 is FQNEAQ. CDR3 in amino acids: CASSLLLAGGESVLEQYFGA.

The chain couples TRBV7-2 to TRBJ2-5, with TRBD2 matching over 7 bases. Looked up from germline, CDR1 is SGHTA and CDR2 is FQGNSA. This CDR3 has 15 residues. J gave up 7 bases and V 1 base, and 9 bases lay outside the gene matches. CDR3: CASSLGAGIGGTQYF. The CDR3 DNA reads as TGTGCCAGCAGCTTAGGAGCGGGGATCGGTGGGACCCAGTACTTC.

The chain uses TRBV7-8 and TRBJ2-1; 7 bases are shared with TRBD2. The CDR3 has 15 amino acids. Per germline, CDR1 SGHVS and CDR2 FQNEAQ. V trimming: 3 bases; J trimming: 2 bases; junction bases outside the gene matches: 4. The CDR3 reads CASSFQRGTYNEQFF. Here the CDR3 DNA reads TGTGCCAGCAGCTTCCAGCGGGGTACCTACAATGAGCAGTTCTTC.

This clonotype was seen only once. This chain uses TRBV6-9 with TRBJ2-3; 10 nucleotides match TRBD2. The J call may be faulty, since TRBJ2-7 better matches the DNA end. This CDR3 has 14 amino acids. From germline, CDR1 is MNHGY and CDR2 SVAAGI. This CDR3 reads CASTLAGNYNEQYF. The CDR3, as DNA: TGTGCCAGCACACTAGCGGGAAACTACAATGAGCAGTACTTC.

The J gene is TRBJ2-5, the V gene TRBV7-8; D ambiguous. TRBJ2-6 matches the DNA end more closely, so the J call is doubtful. The CDR3 is made up of 19 amino acids. Germline-derived CDR1 and CDR2 are SGHVS and FQNEAQ. CDR3 sequence: CASSPLRTKVASGANVLTF. CDR3 sequence (DNA): TGTGCCAGCAGCCCCCTACGGACGAAGGTCGCCTCTGGGGCCAACGTCCTGACTTTC.

In its sample, this clonotype was seen a few times. The CDR3 coding sequence is TGTGCCAGCAGCCCTAGACAGGGGGCATACCAAGAGACCCAGTACTTC. The encoded protein is CASSPRQGAYQETQYF. The chain couples TRBV7-2 to TRBJ2-5, with TRBD1 matching over 10 bases. The CDR3 consists of 16 residues. Looked up from germline, CDR1 is SGHTA and CDR2 is FQGNSA. Trimming cost V 5 bases and J 0 bases; bases outside gene matches: 6.

The chain recombines TRBV3-1 with TRBJ2-7, with D unclear. Near its end, the DNA agrees better with TRBJ2-1, so the J call may be wrong. Germline lookup yields CDR1 LGHDT and CDR2 YNNKEL (reference sequence). CDR3 size: 15 residues. CDR3 region: CASSKGQLHSYEQFF. The DNA for the CDR3 is TGTGCCAGCAGCAAAGGGCAGCTACACTCATACGAGCAGTTCTTC.

To note about this clonotype: A much larger clone sits a single nucleotide away, making a read error possible. This rearrangement joins TRBV18 to TRBJ2-1, with D maybe TRBD1 (6 bases). With the DNA end fitting TRBJ2-7 better, the J assignment may be wrong. Germline V gene sequence: CDR1 KGHSH, CDR2 LQKENI. This CDR3 is built from 11 residues. The CDR3 DNA reads as TGTGCCAGCTCACGGACAGATGAGCAGTACTTC. Translation gives CASSRTDEQYF.